The next 4 T cell receptor beta chains were all read from a single sample in a study of blood T cell repertoires in COVID-19. TCRdb's table, derived via immunoSEQ multiplex PCR, lists solely in-frame clones and lacks some. Of 35,000 to 55,000 clones in the sample, 80% to 90% are singletons; the top ten hold around 15%. Sequenced: peripheral blood. The receptors derive from a man aged 65 to 79 with active COVID-19.

In DNA, the CDR3 is TGTGCCAGCAGTTTATGGCGACTAGCGGGGGGGCCCGGGGAGCTGTTTTTT. It specifies CASSLWRLAGGPGELFF. V usage is TRBV28 and J usage is TRBJ2-2; TRBD2 aligns across 14 bases. The CDR3 has 17 residues. CDR1 and CDR2 (germline): MDHEN, SYDVKM. Trimming cost V 0 bases and J 6 bases; bases outside gene matches: 3.

Of note for this clone: The junction does not match germline at one end; this may be a read error. The chain carries TRBV2 and TRBJ1-2, with no clear D. This CDR3 contains 13 residues. Germline CDR1 SNHLY, CDR2 FYNNEI. The CDR3 coding sequence is TGTGCCAGCAGCGAAGACGGGAACTATGGCTACACCTTC. It encodes CASSEDGNYGYTF.

This chain's CDR3 is CASSVQGVGAFF. CDR3 nucleotides: TGTGCCAGCAGTGTGCAGGGGGTAGGAGCTTTCTTT. J is TRBJ1-1 and V is TRBV2, with 7 nucleotides matching TRBD1. V shed 4 bases and J 10 bases; nucleotides not matched to a gene: 6. The CDR3 is 12 amino acids. The germline CDR1 and CDR2 sequences are SNHLY and FYNNEI.

V is TRBV19 and J is TRBJ2-7; 9 positions agree with TRBD1. The CDR3 has 15 residues. In germline, CDR1 is LNHDA, CDR2 SQIVND (reference sequence). V was pared by 5 bases and J by 2 bases, with 7 bases of the junction left unmatched. DNA of the CDR3: TGTGCCAGTAGTCCACGGACAGGGGAGGCCTACGAGCAGTACTTC. Translating gives CASSPRTGEAYEQYF.